These 14 T cell receptor beta chains share one sample of origin, sequenced in a study of patients and donors after allogeneic stem cell transplantation. Each CDR3 protein gets one entry after TCRdb re-called the RT-PCR reads with MiXCR. The sample includes approximately 150,000 distinct CDR3 sequences, about two fifths of them seen just once. The sample consisted of blood, either unsorted or a sorted T cell fraction (not recorded which). The receptors derive from a human donor who was either an allogeneic HSCT recipient or a stem cell or donor lymphocyte infusion donor (not recorded which). It is not recorded whose cells these are; they may come from a transplant donor.

The V and J genes are TRBV20-1 and TRBJ1-3; D not resolved. V was shortened by 3 bases and J by 4 bases, with 19 bases between the two germline ends. This CDR3 comprises 16 residues. In germline, CDR1 is DFQATT, CDR2 SNEGSKA (reference sequence). CDR3 in amino acids: CSARRETRLPGNTIYF. CDR3 in DNA: TGCAGTGCTAGGAGGGAGACAAGACTGCCCGGAAACACCATATATTTT.

The sample holds a few counts of this clonotype. V gene TRBV29-1 combines with J gene TRBJ1-1; tentatively, D is TRBD1 (6 bases). V was clipped by 2 bases and J by 11 bases, with 12 bases between them. The CDR3 sequence is 11 residues long. The germline V gene has CDR1 SQVTM and CDR2 ANQGSEA. This CDR3 reads CSVESGAQAFF. CDR3 coding DNA: TGCAGCGTTGAATCAGGGGCGCAGGCTTTCTTT.

This clonotype has more than one count but fewer than ten. V is TRBV3-1 and J is TRBJ2-2; a weak D match, TRBD2 (6 bases). The CDR3 is 19 residues long. V dropped 2 bases and J dropped 2 bases, with 21 bases sitting between them. CDR1 is LGHDT, CDR2 YNNKEL, per germline (reference sequence). The CDR3 nucleotides are TGTGCCAGCAGCCAATTTTGGGACTGGCGGCCTGTAAACACCGGGGAGCTGTTTTTT. The encoded protein is CASSQFWDWRPVNTGELFF. Full variable domain (missing parts from reference TRBV3-1 and TRBJ2-2): DTAVSQTPKYLVTQMGNDKSIKCEQNLGHDTMYWYKQDSKKFLKIMFSYNNKELIINETVPNRFSPKSPDKAHLNLHINSLELGDSAVYFCASSQFWDWRPVNTGELFFGEGSRLTVL.

J is TRBJ1-3 and V is TRBV29-1, with TRBD1 matching 7 bases. Germline V gives CDR1 SQVTM, CDR2 ANQGSEA. V gave up 6 bases and J gave up 0 bases; unmatched junction bases: 17. The CDR3 consists of 18 residues. The CDR3 coding sequence is TGCAGCGTGGCCGGACAGGCTGGGTCGGGATACTCTGGAAACACCATATATTTT. Translated, it gives CSVAGQAGSGYSGNTIYF.

This chain uses TRBV12-3 or TRBV12-4 with TRBJ2-1, with a tentative D call TRBD1 (6 bases). CDR3 size: 13 residues. V lost 6 bases, J lost 1 base, and 7 bases lay in between. This chain's CDR3 is CASRDSSYNEQFF. The CDR3 DNA sequence: TGTGCCAGCAGGGACAGTTCCTACAATGAGCAGTTCTTC.

The chain uses TRBV7-2 and TRBJ1-1; tentative D call: TRBD1 (5 bases). This CDR3 is 16 amino acids long. The germline V gene has CDR1 SGHTA and CDR2 FQGNSA. Trimming took off 1 base at V and 5 bases at J, with 17 bases between the two ends. The CDR3 loop reads CASSLVWGRKDTEAFF. The DNA of the CDR3 is TGTGCCAGCAGCTTAGTCTGGGGGAGGAAAGATACTGAAGCTTTCTTT.

This clonotype appeared once. The chain recombines TRBV9 with TRBJ2-3; no definite D call. This CDR3 is built from 14 residues. Trimming took 3 bases from V and 0 from J, leaving 8 bases between them. CDR1 and CDR2 from the germline V gene are SGDLS and YYNGEE. CDR3 sequence: CASSGTASTDTQYF. DNA for the CDR3: TGTGCCAGCAGCGGGACGGCTAGCACAGATACGCAGTATTTT. The entire variable domain, with the rest obtained from reference TRBV9 and TRBJ2-3, is as follows: DSGVTQTPKHLITATGQRVTLRCSPRSGDLSVYWYQQSLDQGLQFLIQYYNGEERAKGNILERFSAQQFPDLHSELNLSSLELGDSALYFCASSGTASTDTQYFGPGTRLTVL.

V is TRBV12-3 or TRBV12-4 and J is TRBJ2-1, with D tentatively TRBD1 (5 bases). The V and J ends lost 6 bases and 8 bases respectively, with 8 bases between them. The CDR3 is 11 amino acids. CDR3 coding DNA: TGTGCCAGCAGGGCAGGGTATGAGCAGTTCTTC. Encoded protein: CASRAGYEQFF.

This chain uses TRBV12-3 or TRBV12-4 with TRBJ2-5; D remains unclear. CDR3 length: 14 amino acids. Between the trimmed V and J ends, which lost 4 bases and 5 bases, there was a span of 14 bases. The DNA of the CDR3 is TGTGCCAGCAGTTCGGTTCCCCGGCCGGAGACCCAGTACTTC. Residues: CASSSVPRPETQYF.

In its sample, this clonotype was seen a few times. The genes are TRBV24-1 and TRBJ1-2; tentative D call: TRBD1 (5 bases). V dropped 2 bases and J dropped 4 bases, with 19 bases sitting between them. This CDR3 is built from 17 residues. Germline loops: CDR1 KGHDR, CDR2 SFDVKD. The CDR3 protein is CATSDSLHEGNLYGYTF. CDR3 nucleotides: TGTGCCACCAGTGATTCCCTACATGAGGGGAACCTCTATGGCTACACCTTC.

This clonotype was seen more than once but under ten times. V is TRBV7-9 and J is TRBJ2-2, with 7 bases matching TRBD1. The CDR3 length is 14 residues. Germline V gene data show CDR1 as SEHNR and CDR2 as FQNEAQ (reference sequence). V lost 5 bases and J lost 6; bases outside the gene matches: 6. Written as DNA, the CDR3 is TGTGCCAGCAGCGAGACGACAGGGCCCGGGGAGCTGTTTTTT. Protein product: CASSETTGPGELFF.

The rearrangement links TRBV20-1 to TRBJ1-6; 9 nucleotides match TRBD1. Germline V lookup: CDR1 DFQATT, CDR2 SNEGSKA (reference sequence). J lost 5 bases, V lost 3 bases, and 2 bases had no gene match. The CDR3 sequence is 14 residues long. CDR3 residues: CSARRTGDNSPLHF. Written as DNA, the CDR3 is TGCAGTGCTAGGCGGACAGGGGATAATTCACCCCTCCACTTT.

This clonotype has more than one count but fewer than ten. The genes are TRBV5-1 and TRBJ2-7; TRBD2 matches 10 bases. This CDR3 comprises 15 residues. Germline lookup yields CDR1 SGHRS and CDR2 YFSETQ. J was trimmed by 3 bases and V by 8 bases; bases with no gene match: 11. CDR3 sequence (DNA): TGCGCCAGTGGACCGAGGACTAGCGGTTACTACGAGCAGTACTTC. Its translation: CASGPRTSGYYEQYF.

The chain employs TRBV12-3 or TRBV12-4 and TRBJ1-2; the D gene is possibly TRBD1 (5 bases). The V and J ends lost 10 bases and 0 bases respectively, with 12 bases between them. The CDR3 covers 13 residues. CDR3 coding DNA: TGTGCCATCCAGCCGGGGGCTAACTATGGCTACACCTTC. This gives the protein CAIQPGANYGYTF.